These 19 T cell receptor beta chains were sequenced from one sample in a study of OX40 agonist ivuxolimab in advanced cancers. Profiling relied on immunoSEQ multiplex PCR, and the TCRdb table lists in-frame clones only, not all of them. Among roughly 40,000 clones, approximately 86% were seen once, and the ten largest hold roughly 18%. Sequencing used CD4+ or CD8+ T cells sorted from blood, obtained in a trial of the OX40 agonist ivuxolimab. These receptors were obtained from an adult with an advanced solid tumor such as melanoma, head and neck, liver or kidney cancer.

This clone was seen many times. The rearrangement links TRBV7-3 to TRBJ1-2, with D maybe TRBD1 (6 bases). The V gene lost 0 bases and the J gene lost 8 bases, with 19 bases spanning the gap. The CDR3 is 16 amino acids. Per the germline V gene, CDR1 is SGHTA and CDR2 is FQGTGA. The DNA of the CDR3 is TGTGCCAGCAGCTTAACCGCAGGGACACTTCACGAAGGCTACACCTTC. This translates into CASSLTAGTLHEGYTF.

V is TRBV4-1 and J is TRBJ2-2; D remains ambiguous. V dropped 2 bases and J dropped 4 bases, with 8 bases sitting between them. From germline, CDR1 is MGHRA and CDR2 YSYEKL. CDR3 length: 14 residues. CDR3 in amino acids: CASSQREVTGELFF. As DNA, the CDR3 is TGCGCCAGCAGCCAAAGAGAGGTCACCGGGGAGCTGTTTTTT.

This clone was recorded a few times. The chain has TRBV2 and TRBJ2-5, with 7 bases that match TRBD1. The CDR3 extends over 13 amino acids. The V and J ends lost 6 bases and 1 base, in that order; junction bases with no gene match: 2. Per germline, CDR1 SNHLY and CDR2 FYNNEI. In DNA, the CDR3 is TGTGCCAGCAGCGGGGACAGCCAAGAGACCCAGTACTTC. Protein: CASSGDSQETQYF.

The gene calls are TRBV4-3 and TRBJ1-1; D unresolved. There are 13 residues in the CDR3. V lost 4 bases, J lost 6 bases, and 12 bases lay in between. From germline, CDR1 is LGHNA and CDR2 YSLEER. CDR3 DNA sequence: TGCGCCAGCAGCCGACGAGGGTGGGCTGAAGCTTTCTTT. Amino acid sequence: CASSRRGWAEAFF.

This clone has a single count. V gene TRBV6-5 combines with J gene TRBJ1-1, with D possibly matching TRBD1 (5 bases). V was trimmed by 8 bases and J by 2 bases, leaving 15 bases between them. CDR1 is MNHEY, CDR2 SVGAGI, per germline. The CDR3 contains 14 residues. The CDR3 sequence is CASGGRAPNTEAFF. The CDR3 region has the DNA TGTGCCAGCGGGGGGAGGGCTCCCAACACTGAAGCTTTCTTT.

J is TRBJ2-3 and V is TRBV9; 9 positions agree with TRBD1. In germline, CDR1 is SGDLS, CDR2 YYNGEE. This CDR3 has 15 amino acids. V shed 0 bases and J 5 bases; nucleotides not matched to a gene: 4. The CDR3 protein is CASSVEGQGKDTQYF. In DNA form, the CDR3 reads TGTGCCAGCAGCGTAGAGGGACAGGGAAAAGATACGCAGTATTTT.

The chain combines TRBV9 with TRBJ1-1, with 7 bases aligning to TRBD1. The CDR3 spans 15 residues. The V gene end was trimmed by 3 bases and the J gene end by 0 bases; junction bases not matched to a gene: 5. The germline gives CDR1 SGDLS, CDR2 YYNGEE. The CDR3 region has the DNA TGTGCCAGCAGCGCTCAGGGACAGTTGAACACTGAAGCTTTCTTT. Translation gives CASSAQGQLNTEAFF.

This clone showed up just once. This chain links TRBV12-5 with TRBJ2-2, with 7 nucleotides matching TRBD1. Trimming at V came to 5 bases and at J to 1 base, leaving 4 bases not matched to a gene. The CDR3 covers 15 residues. Germline V CDR1 and CDR2: LGHNT, FRNRAP. Written as DNA, the CDR3 is TGTGCTAGTGGTATGACAGGGCTGAACACCGGGGAGCTGTTTTTT. It yields the protein CASGMTGLNTGELFF.

In this sample, this clone turned up a few times. The V gene is TRBV28, the J gene TRBJ2-3, with a weak D call TRBD1 (5 bases). This CDR3 is 16 amino acids long. Germline assignment: CDR1 MDHEN and CDR2 SYDVKM. V dropped 5 bases and J dropped 5 bases, with 20 bases sitting between them. DNA of the CDR3: TGTGCCAGCAGTAGCCTAGTTCAGGGCCGTCGAGATACGCAGTATTTT. Translation gives CASSSLVQGRRDTQYF.

The CDR3 reads CASEGGPGETQYF. The CDR3 DNA is TGTGCCAGCGAGGGGGGGCCGGGGGAGACCCAGTACTTC. This chain links TRBV27 with TRBJ2-5, with a tentative D call TRBD2 (7 bases). Trimming took off 8 bases at V and 5 bases at J, with 15 bases between the two ends. The CDR3 is 13 amino acids. CDR1 MNHEY and CDR2 SMNVEV come from the germline V gene (reference sequence).

The CDR3 bases are TGTGCCAGCAGCTTAGCCCCGGTGGGGGGGCTGTTAATGGAGCAGTTCTTC. It codes for CASSLAPVGGLLMEQFF. The chain carries TRBV7-8 and TRBJ2-1; TRBD2 might be the D (7 bases). Germline loops: CDR1 SGHVS, CDR2 FQNEAQ. This CDR3 region has 17 residues. V shed 0 bases and J shed 10 bases, with 22 bases lying between them.

The gene calls are TRBV4-3 and TRBJ1-2, with TRBD1 matching over 7 bases. Trimming cost V 0 bases and J 4 bases; bases outside gene matches: 8. CDR3 length: 16 amino acids. CDR1 and CDR2 (germline): LGHNA, YSLEER. In nucleotides, the CDR3 is TGCGCCAGCAGCCAAGATAGAGCGACAGGGCTCTATGGCTACACCTTC. It specifies CASSQDRATGLYGYTF.

Within the sample, this clone is medium-sized. This chain joins TRBV19 and TRBJ1-5; TRBD1 might be the D (6 bases). Germline V CDR1 and CDR2: LNHDA, SQIVND (reference sequence). The V and J ends lost 5 bases and 5 bases respectively, with 10 bases between them. This CDR3 is 13 amino acids long. CDR3 sequence (DNA): TGTGCCAGTAGTGACTGGGGGCATCAGCCCCAGCATTTT. Translating gives CASSDWGHQPQHF. Full variable domain (rest looked up from reference TRBV19 and TRBJ1-5): DGGITQSPKYLFRKEGQNVTLSCEQNLNHDAMYWYRQDPGQGLRLIYYSQIVNDFQKGDIAEGYSVSREKKESFPLTVTSAQKNPTAFYLCASSDWGHQPQHFGDGTRLSIL.

V is TRBV29-1 and J is TRBJ2-7; possibly TRBD2 for D (6 bases). CDR1 is SQVTM and CDR2 is ANQGSEA in the germline V gene. Trimming stripped 4 bases from V and 3 bases from J, with 13 bases between. The CDR3 has 13 amino acids. Written as DNA, the CDR3 is TGCAGCGTTGTCACCCGGGACTTCTACGAGCAGTACTTC. Its translation: CSVVTRDFYEQYF.

The V call is TRBV6-5, the J call TRBJ2-2; D remains ambiguous. This CDR3 contains 13 residues. CDR1 is MNHEY and CDR2 is SVGAGI in the germline V gene. The ends were cut back, 2 bases at V and 5 bases at J, with 6 bases in the middle. The CDR3 sequence is CASSYLGTGELFF. The CDR3 DNA reads TGTGCCAGCAGTTACCTTGGTACCGGGGAGCTGTTTTTT.

The chain recombines TRBV29-1 with TRBJ1-1; no clear D gene. The CDR3 length is 13 residues. Germline values: CDR1 SQVTM, CDR2 ANQGSEA. The V gene lost 2 bases and the J gene lost 4 bases, with 11 bases spanning the gap. The CDR3 region is CSVEIEVGTEAFF. DNA for the CDR3: TGCAGCGTTGAAATAGAGGTGGGCACTGAAGCTTTCTTT.

CDR3 DNA sequence: TGCGCCAGCAGCCAGGATCCGGGACAGGTCGCTTCAACTAATGAAAAACTGTTTTTT. Its protein is CASSQDPGQVASTNEKLFF. This sequence joins TRBV4-1 and TRBJ1-4; 8 bases map to TRBD1. Per the germline V gene, CDR1 is MGHRA and CDR2 is YSYEKL. The CDR3 has 19 residues. V was clipped by 3 bases and J by 0 bases; unmatched bases: 12.

The rearrangement joins TRBV5-4 to TRBJ2-3; D is ambiguous. Trimming shortened V by 2 bases and J by 2 bases, and 9 bases separated the two germline ends. CDR1 is SGHNT, CDR2 YYREEE, per germline (reference sequence). The CDR3 contains 14 residues. CDR3 amino acids: CASSFTSYTDTQYF. The CDR3 DNA reads TGTGCCAGCAGCTTTACTTCCTACACAGATACGCAGTATTTT.

The rearrangement links TRBV11-3 to TRBJ2-2; 7 nucleotides align to TRBD1. The junction had 5 bases not matched to a gene; V was cut back by 6 bases and J by 1 base. The germline CDR1 and CDR2 sequences are SGHNT and YENEEA. The CDR3 is 15 residues long. The CDR3 reads CASRRGQENTGELFF. In DNA form, the CDR3 reads TGTGCCAGCAGAAGAGGACAGGAGAACACCGGGGAGCTGTTTTTT.